A single sample gave rise to the 8 T cell receptor delta chains below, sequenced in a study of Vδ1+ human thymocytes. Extracted RNA was reverse transcribed into cDNA. The CDR3 regions were amplified by multiplex PCR from V-gene primers to a constant-region primer. TCRdb redid clone calling on the multiplex PCR reads using CATT. The sample shows some 73,000 delta-chain clones, 30% to 40% of them seen only once. Their antigen targets remain unknown. General study results and limits: Highly polyclonal TRG and TRD repertoires with Gaussian CDR3 length distributions appeared in thymus.

The sequencing input was Vdelta1+ gamma-delta thymocytes from the thymus. The subset was: FACS-sorted CD3+ TCRalphabeta- TCRVdelta1+ TCRVdelta2- thymocytes. The source of these receptors is a boy in the first two years of life who had congenital heart surgery.

This clone was seen a single time. The sample holds other DNA sequences that translate to the same CDR3. This rearrangement joins TRDV1 to TRDJ1, with TRDD3 matching 7 bases. The CDR3 runs 22 residues. The J segment lost 1 base and the V segment lost 1 base, leaving 24 bases of the junction unmatched. Germline lookup yields CDR1 TSWWSYY and CDR2 QGS. CDR3 sequence: CALGEHLGVMLWDTGTTDKLIF. In DNA, the CDR3 is TGTGCTCTTGGGGAACATCTAGGTGTTATGCTCTGGGATACAGGGACCACCGATAAACTCATCTTT.

The rearrangement links TRDV1 to TRDJ1; D remains ambiguous. This CDR3 is built from 14 residues. Germline-derived CDR1 and CDR2 are TSWWSYY and QGS. The V gene lost 5 bases and the J gene lost 2 bases, with 12 bases spanning the gap. CDR3 sequence (DNA): TGTGCTCTTGGGCCTCTGAGAGGGACCGATAAACTCATCTTT. This sequence encodes CALGPLRGTDKLIF.

The J gene is TRDJ1, the V gene TRDV1; TRDD3 aligns across 11 bases. Germline-derived CDR1 and CDR2 are TSWWSYY and QGS. V lost 1 base and J lost 0; bases outside the gene matches: 7. The CDR3 covers 18 residues. The CDR3 nucleotides read TGTGCTCTTGGGGAACGGGTACTGGGGGATATAAACACCGATAAACTCATCTTT. Its translation: CALGERVLGDINTDKLIF.

Worth noting for this clone: This sample also contains other DNA sequences that code for the same CDR3. This chain uses TRDV2 with TRDJ1, with 9 bases lining up with TRDD3. This CDR3 region has 18 residues. V lost 0 bases to trimming and J lost 0 bases; unmatched junction nucleotides: 10. CDR1 GEAIGNYY and CDR2 EKD come from the germline V gene. This CDR3 is CACDTGSGGSPYTDKLIF. CDR3 sequence (DNA): TGTGCCTGTGACACCGGTTCTGGGGGATCCCCGTACACCGATAAACTCATCTTT.

V gene TRDV1 combines with J gene TRDJ1; a weak D match, TRDD3 (5 bases). The CDR3 spans 20 residues. Trimming removed 3 bases from V and 2 bases from J, with 28 bases in between. The V gene's germline CDR1 is TSWWSYY and CDR2 QGS. The CDR3 protein is CALGDTHNTPGALGTDKLIF. CDR3 bases: TGTGCTCTTGGGGACACTCACAATACTCCGGGGGCCCTTGGGACCGATAAACTCATCTTT.

This clone was seen only a few times. V gene TRDV1 combines with J gene TRDJ1, with 12 bases aligning to TRDD3. V gave up 5 bases and J gave up 1 base; unmatched junction bases: 14. This CDR3 comprises 19 residues. Germline lookup yields CDR1 TSWWSYY and CDR2 QGS. The CDR3 sequence is CALGSLLHWGIPGTDKLIF. CDR3 nucleotide sequence: TGTGCTCTTGGGTCGTTACTGCACTGGGGGATACCGGGCACCGATAAACTCATCTTT.

The chain couples TRDV1 to TRDJ1; perhaps TRDD2 as D (6 bases). V was trimmed by 2 bases and J by 8 bases, leaving 24 bases between them. The V gene's germline CDR1 is TSWWSYY and CDR2 QGS. The CDR3 length is 17 residues. This CDR3 reads CALGETKPVLRHRKLIF. As DNA, the CDR3 is TGTGCTCTTGGGGAAACAAAACCAGTCCTACGGCACCGAAAACTCATCTTT.

The V and J genes are TRDV1 and TRDJ1; 9 bases map to TRDD3. The CDR3 loop spans 24 amino acids. Germline trimming cut 0 bases from V and 0 bases from J; bases unmatched to any gene: 26. Germline assignment: CDR1 TSWWSYY and CDR2 QGS. Here the CDR3 reads CALGELGIAADTCTGGLYTDKLIF. The CDR3, as DNA: TGTGCTCTTGGGGAACTTGGTATTGCTGCGGATACCTGTACTGGGGGACTGTACACCGATAAACTCATCTTT.